This T cell receptor beta chain was sequenced for a study of blood T cell repertoires in COVID-19. In the original analysis: Amplifying reference gene primers gave estimates of nucleated cell counts. Here immunoSEQ multiplex PCR was the method, and the copy in TCRdb shows in-frame clones only, minus some. The DNA gave D and trimming, while V, J and clone size come from that table. In the table there are around 400,000 clones, 90% to 95% of which are singletons. Participants were aged 18 to 89 years, lived in 25 or so US areas, and enrolled virtually. With 5 bases clipped from V and 1 base from J, the junction kept 11 bases outside the gene matches. The CDR3 runs to 16 residues. Germline CDR1 is SGHTA and CDR2 is FQGNSA.

This TCR came from a middle-aged woman who had been exposed to COVID-19. Sequencing used PBMCs or T cells enriched from blood (not recorded which). V usage is TRBV7-2 and J usage is TRBJ2-7; 7 bases match TRBD1. CDR3 DNA: TGTGCCAGCAGCCGCAGGGGGACCAGGGGTTCCTACGAGCAGTACTTC. As protein: CASSRRGTRGSYEQYF.